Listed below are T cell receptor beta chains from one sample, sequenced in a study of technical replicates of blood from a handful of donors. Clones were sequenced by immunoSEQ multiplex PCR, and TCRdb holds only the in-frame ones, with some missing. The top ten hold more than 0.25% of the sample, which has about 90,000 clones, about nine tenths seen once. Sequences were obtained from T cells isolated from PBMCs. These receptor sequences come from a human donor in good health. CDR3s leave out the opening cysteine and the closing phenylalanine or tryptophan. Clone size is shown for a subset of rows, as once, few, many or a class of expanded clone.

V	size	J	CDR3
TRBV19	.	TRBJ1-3	ASSIQGGPNTIY
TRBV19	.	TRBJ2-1	ASFGGPDNEQF
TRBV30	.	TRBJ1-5	AWSNGGSSNQPQH
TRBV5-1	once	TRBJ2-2	ASSLAEGGVGELF
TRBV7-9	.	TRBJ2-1	ASSLSSSGYNEQF
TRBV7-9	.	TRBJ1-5	ASSLAQGPNQPQH
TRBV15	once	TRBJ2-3	ATSRGTVRSTDTQY
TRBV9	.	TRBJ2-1	ASSLPVGEGNYYNEQF
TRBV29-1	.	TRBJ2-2	SVRGRNTGELF
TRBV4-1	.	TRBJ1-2	ASSQRLSGDGYT
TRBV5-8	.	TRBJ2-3	ASREGTSGRADTQY
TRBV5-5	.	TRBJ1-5	ASSMPGGNQPQH
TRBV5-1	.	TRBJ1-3	ASSLEGRANTIY
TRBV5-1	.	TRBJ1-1	ASSLVQGNTEAF
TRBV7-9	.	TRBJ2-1	ASSSLGLAVGSSYNEQF
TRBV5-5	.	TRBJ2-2	ASSFPGQNTGELF
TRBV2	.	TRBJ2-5	ASTRTGGHEETQY
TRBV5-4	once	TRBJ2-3	ASNPSGLEDTQY
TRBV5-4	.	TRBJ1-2	ASSLADRQFYGYT
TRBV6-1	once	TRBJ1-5	ASSEGQGASGNQPQH
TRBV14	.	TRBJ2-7	ATEAGGTYEQY
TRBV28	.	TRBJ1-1	ASRPGQGALGTEAF
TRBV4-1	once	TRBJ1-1	ASSRQGLNTEAF
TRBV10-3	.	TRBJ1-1	ATSGALNTEAF
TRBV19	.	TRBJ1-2	ASSIGQFYGYT
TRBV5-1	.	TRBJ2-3	ASSSGVGSTDTQY
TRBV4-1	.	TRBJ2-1	ASGEGPNEQF
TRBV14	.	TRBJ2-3	ASSLRTFPDTQY
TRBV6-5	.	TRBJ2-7	ASRSAGLEHEQY
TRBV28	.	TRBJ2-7	ASRRGLGGSYEQY